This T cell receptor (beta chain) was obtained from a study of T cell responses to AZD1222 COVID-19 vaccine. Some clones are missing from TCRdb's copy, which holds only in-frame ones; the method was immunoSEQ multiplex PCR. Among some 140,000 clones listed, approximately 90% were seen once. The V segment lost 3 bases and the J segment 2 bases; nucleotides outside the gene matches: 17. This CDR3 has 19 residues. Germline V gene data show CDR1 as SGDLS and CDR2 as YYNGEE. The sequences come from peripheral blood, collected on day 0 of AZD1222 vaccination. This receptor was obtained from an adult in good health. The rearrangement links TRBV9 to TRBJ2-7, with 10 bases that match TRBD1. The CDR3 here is CASSDGEGTGVVYPYEQYF. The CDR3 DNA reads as TGTGCCAGCAGCGATGGGGAAGGGACAGGGGTAGTTTATCCCTACGAGCAGTACTTC.